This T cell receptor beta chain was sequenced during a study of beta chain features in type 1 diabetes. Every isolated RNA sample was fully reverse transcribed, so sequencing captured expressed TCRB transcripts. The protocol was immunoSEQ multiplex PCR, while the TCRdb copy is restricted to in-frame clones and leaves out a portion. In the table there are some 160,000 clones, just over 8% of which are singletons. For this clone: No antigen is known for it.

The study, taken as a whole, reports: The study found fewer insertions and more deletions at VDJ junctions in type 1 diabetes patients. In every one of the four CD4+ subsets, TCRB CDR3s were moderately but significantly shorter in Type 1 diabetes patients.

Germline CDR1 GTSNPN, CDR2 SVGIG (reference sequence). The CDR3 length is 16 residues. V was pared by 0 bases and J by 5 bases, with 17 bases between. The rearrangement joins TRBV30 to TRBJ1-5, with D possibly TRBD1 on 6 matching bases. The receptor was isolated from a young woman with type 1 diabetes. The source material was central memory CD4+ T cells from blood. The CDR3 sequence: CAWSVSWAGAYQPQHF. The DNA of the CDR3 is TGTGCCTGGAGTGTATCTTGGGCAGGGGCATATCAGCCCCAGCATTTT.